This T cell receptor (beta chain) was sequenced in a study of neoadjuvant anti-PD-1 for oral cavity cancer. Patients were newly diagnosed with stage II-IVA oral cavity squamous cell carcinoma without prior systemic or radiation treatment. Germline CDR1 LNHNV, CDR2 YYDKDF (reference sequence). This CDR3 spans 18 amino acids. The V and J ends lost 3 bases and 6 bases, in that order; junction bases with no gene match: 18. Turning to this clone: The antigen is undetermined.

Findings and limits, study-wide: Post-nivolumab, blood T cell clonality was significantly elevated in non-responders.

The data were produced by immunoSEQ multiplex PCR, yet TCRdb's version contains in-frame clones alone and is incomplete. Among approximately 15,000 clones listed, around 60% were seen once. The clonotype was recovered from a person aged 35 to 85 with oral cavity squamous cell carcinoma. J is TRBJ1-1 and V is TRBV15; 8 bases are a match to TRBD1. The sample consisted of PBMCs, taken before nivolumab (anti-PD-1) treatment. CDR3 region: CATSSGRPRGRFSPEAFF. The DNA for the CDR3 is TGTGCCACCAGCAGCGGCCGGCCCAGGGGGCGCTTCTCCCCTGAAGCTTTCTTT.